Presented here are 27 T cell receptor beta chains from one specimen sequenced in a study of regulatory T cells in long-lasting Graves disease. The TCR beta library used iRepertoire HTBI primers with Arm-PCR amplification of CDR3. TCRdb processed the multiplex PCR reads anew with MiXCR; each CDR3 protein has one entry. The sample has about 380,000 distinct CDR3 sequences; around 16% are singletons. The time point here: newly diagnosed GD, antithyroid drugs for less than 3 months. Construction of the TCR library relied on RNA isolated from PBMCs. The sample consisted of peripheral blood mononuclear cells (PBMCs), taken at new diagnosis, from a patient treated with antithyroid drugs. The receptors here all came from a female donor with Graves disease.

This clonotype occurred many times. The chain couples TRBV20-1 to TRBJ2-1, with D unclear. There are 11 residues in the CDR3. The germline V and J ends were trimmed by 5 bases and 8 bases, with 10 bases remaining between them. Per the germline V gene, CDR1 is DFQATT and CDR2 is SNEGSKA (reference sequence). CDR3 DNA sequence: TGCAGTGCTGAAGATAAGTATGAGCAGTTCTTC. Its translation: CSAEDKYEQFF.

With respect to this clonotype: This sequence is one base from a far larger clone and is likely a read error. The V and J genes are TRBV28 and TRBJ2-1; 12 nucleotides match TRBD2. With the DNA end fitting TRBJ2-5 better, the J assignment may be wrong. In germline, CDR1 is MDHEN, CDR2 SYDVKM. The CDR3 sequence is 18 residues long. The DNA for the CDR3 is TGTGCCAGCAGTTCCGGACTAGCGGGAAAGGTCCGGGCGGAGACCCAGTACTTC. Translation: CASSSGLAGKVRAETQYF.

A note on this clonotype: A much larger clone is a single base away; this may be a read error. This chain links TRBV3-1 with TRBJ2-5; D remains ambiguous. CDR1 LGHDT and CDR2 YNNKEL come from the germline V gene (reference sequence). The CDR3 is made up of 14 amino acids. The ends were cut back, 0 bases at V and 11 bases at J, with 16 bases in the middle. The DNA of the CDR3 is TGTGCCAGCAGCCAAGAGGGATGGGTCCTAGAGCAGTACTTC. This encodes CASSQEGWVLEQYF.

This clonotype was picked up many times. This rearrangement joins TRBV27 to TRBJ2-1; D is unresolved. The J call could be wrong; TRBJ2-5 is a better fit for the DNA end. Germline CDR1 MNHEY, CDR2 SMNVEV (reference sequence). The CDR3 contains 14 residues. The CDR3 DNA follows: TGTGCCAGCAGCCCGGGCCTAACGAGGGAGACCCAGTACTTC. It specifies CASSPGLTRETQYF.

This clonotype was found once. A much larger clone is a single base away; this may be a read error. The chain couples TRBV24-1 to TRBJ1-2; D call uncertain. The CDR3 is made up of 13 amino acids. CDR1 is KGHDR and CDR2 is SFDVKD in the germline V gene. The CDR3 sequence: CATSGHTGYDYTF. CDR3 coding DNA: TGTGCCACCAGTGGGCACACCGGCTATGACTACACCTTC.

This clonotype was counted ten times or more. The chain employs TRBV29-1 and TRBJ1-2; 8 bases agree with TRBD1. Germline assignment: CDR1 SQVTM and CDR2 ANQGSEA. CDR3 size: 16 residues. The ends lost 3 bases at V and 4 bases at J; junction bases unmatched: 13. The DNA for the CDR3 is TGCAGCGTTGATGGCCCCCCAGGGGGCGCATTCTATGGCTACACCTTC. It codes for CSVDGPPGGAFYGYTF.

A few counts support this clonotype. The CDR3 DNA sequence: TGTGCCAGCAGCCCCAACAGCGGACAGGGTAAAGCAGATACGCAGTATTTT. Translating gives CASSPNSGQGKADTQYF. The chain carries TRBV7-3 and TRBJ2-3, with 8 bases that match TRBD1. V was clipped by 5 bases and J by 4 bases; unmatched bases: 14. The CDR3 loop spans 17 amino acids. The V gene's germline CDR1 is SGHTA and CDR2 FQGTGA.

At least ten counts were recorded for this clonotype. The chain couples TRBV12-3 or TRBV12-4 to TRBJ2-1, with D possibly being TRBD1 or TRBD2 (5 bases each). V was cut by 4 bases and J by 3 bases, with 13 bases left in between. The CDR3 is 15 residues long. CDR3 DNA: TGTGCCAGCAGTTGGGACCGACTCAGCTACAATGAGCAGTTCTTC. Protein product: CASSWDRLSYNEQFF.

This clonotype was observed at least ten times. The J gene is TRBJ2-7, the V gene TRBV7-9, with TRBD2 as a possible D gene (5 bases). Germline values: CDR1 SEHNR, CDR2 FQNEAQ (reference sequence). The CDR3 contains 15 residues. V was clipped by 1 base and J by 3 bases, with 13 bases between them. The CDR3 loop reads CASSLEAGRLYEQYF. DNA of the CDR3: TGTGCCAGCAGCTTAGAGGCGGGCAGACTCTACGAGCAGTACTTC.

This clonotype was counted at least ten times. The rearrangement links TRBV9 to TRBJ1-5; tentative D call: TRBD1 (6 bases). V lost 4 bases and J lost 0, with 14 bases in between. The CDR3 runs 16 residues. CDR1 is SGDLS and CDR2 is YYNGEE in the germline V gene. The CDR3 DNA follows: TGTGCCAGCAGCCCCGGGGGCCCATATAGCAATCAGCCCCAGCATTTT. It is translated as CASSPGGPYSNQPQHF.

This clonotype was observed at least ten times. This chain links TRBV3-1 with TRBJ1-1; no firm D call. Germline loops: CDR1 LGHDT, CDR2 YNNKEL (reference sequence). With 3 bases removed from V and 1 base from J, the gap between germline ends came to 9 bases. The CDR3 totals 14 residues. CDR3 residues: CASSHGQENTEAFF. DNA of the CDR3: TGTGCCAGCAGCCACGGCCAGGAGAACACTGAAGCTTTCTTT.

This clonotype was observed at least ten times. The chain employs TRBV7-2 and TRBJ1-1, with D unresolved. The germline CDR1 and CDR2 sequences are SGHTA and FQGNSA. CDR3 length: 15 amino acids. The germline V and J ends were trimmed by 1 base and 1 base, with 10 bases remaining between them. CDR3 loop: CASSLEQITNTEAFF. The CDR3 coding sequence is TGTGCCAGCAGCTTAGAACAGATTACGAACACTGAAGCTTTCTTT.

This clonotype came up many times. CDR3 coding DNA: TGTGCCAGCAGCCAATTAGCGGGGACCTCCTCCTACAATGAGCAGTTCTTC. Translating it yields CASSQLAGTSSYNEQFF. The rearrangement links TRBV3-1 to TRBJ2-1, with 8 bases that match TRBD2. The J segment lost 0 bases and the V segment lost 2 bases, leaving 6 bases of the junction unmatched. The germline gives CDR1 LGHDT, CDR2 YNNKEL (reference sequence). There are 17 residues in the CDR3.

Many counts were recorded for this clonotype. V and J are TRBV28 and TRBJ2-7, with D perhaps TRBD2 (5 bases). This CDR3 is 15 amino acids long. Germline CDR1 MDHEN, CDR2 SYDVKM. Trimming took 5 bases from V and 2 from J, leaving 16 bases between them. This CDR3 is CASSPRPSGAYEQYF. CDR3 nucleotides: TGTGCCAGCAGTCCACGGCCCAGCGGTGCCTACGAGCAGTACTTC.

CDR3 sequence reads: CASSIAPISGEQFF. In nucleotides, the CDR3 is TGTGCCAGTAGTATCGCACCCATTTCGGGTGAGCAGTTCTTC. The chain couples TRBV19 to TRBJ2-1; D ambiguous. The germline CDR1 and CDR2 sequences are LNHDA and SQIVND (reference sequence). The CDR3 spans 14 residues. The V end was cut by 3 bases, the J end by 9 bases, with 15 bases between.

The sample holds many counts of this clonotype. The V gene is TRBV5-1, the J gene TRBJ1-1; unclear D gene. V was shortened by 5 bases and J by 5 bases, with 22 bases between the two germline ends. This CDR3 region has 16 residues. Germline V gene data show CDR1 as SGHRS and CDR2 as YFSETQ. The CDR3 DNA follows: TGCGCCAGCAGGTCCTCCCGCTTTCGTTTGTGGACTGAAGCTTTCTTT. It translates to CASRSSRFRLWTEAFF.

Of note for this clonotype: A much larger clone differs by one base, so this may be a read error. CDR3 residues: CASSLSSGTGVYGYTF. The CDR3 DNA reads TGTGCCAGCAGCCTCTCTTCCGGGACAGGGGTCTATGGCTACACCTTC. This rearrangement joins TRBV7-2 to TRBJ2-7, with 10 bases that match TRBD1. The end of the DNA is better explained by TRBJ1-2, so the J call may be wrong. The CDR3 has 16 amino acids. CDR1 SGHTA and CDR2 FQGNSA come from the germline V gene.

This clonotype was seen ten or more times. The chain carries TRBV19 and TRBJ1-1; D remains ambiguous. The CDR3 is 15 residues long. The V end lost 4 bases, the J end lost 1 base, and 13 bases lay between the germline ends. Germline assignment: CDR1 LNHDA and CDR2 SQIVND (reference sequence). CDR3 nucleotide sequence: TGTGCCAGTAGTAGGCGAGGGCCACAGAACACTGAAGCTTTCTTT. Translation gives CASSRRGPQNTEAFF.

This clonotype has only a few counts. The rearrangement uses TRBV7-9 and TRBJ2-5, with 8 bases identical to TRBD2. The CDR3 consists of 15 residues. Per the germline V gene, CDR1 is SEHNR and CDR2 is FQNEAQ (reference sequence). The V segment lost 7 bases and the J segment 0 bases; nucleotides outside the gene matches: 7. The CDR3 DNA follows: TGTGCCAGCAAGGACTGGCGGGGGGACCAAGAGACCCAGTACTTC. It translates to CASKDWRGDQETQYF.

On this clonotype: This clone may be a read error of a much larger clone one base away. The V gene is TRBV20-1, the J gene TRBJ2-7, with D possibly being TRBD1 or TRBD2 (5 bases each). Germline CDR1 DFQATT, CDR2 SNEGSKA (reference sequence). The ends were cut back, 0 bases at V and 2 bases at J, with 14 bases in the middle. This CDR3 spans 15 amino acids. This chain's CDR3 is CSARDFRDGAYEQYF. CDR3 sequence (DNA): TGCAGTGCTAGAGATTTCCGGGACGGGGCCTACGAGCAGTACTTC.

A few counts support this clonotype. The rearrangement uses TRBV19 and TRBJ1-6; the D gene is possibly TRBD1 (5 bases). The CDR3 has 16 residues. Germline V CDR1 and CDR2: LNHDA, SQIVND (reference sequence). The V gene lost 7 bases and the J gene lost 0 bases, with 13 bases spanning the gap. The CDR3, as DNA: TGTGCCAGTATGGGACGCAAGAGCTCCTATAATTCACCCCTCCACTTT. Its translation is CASMGRKSSYNSPLHF.

This clonotype came up many times. The chain uses TRBV4-3 and TRBJ2-7; D possibly corresponds to TRBD2 (7 bases). Germline CDR1 LGHNA, CDR2 YSLEER. Trimming took 4 bases from V and 2 from J, leaving 15 bases between them. The CDR3 loop spans 15 amino acids. CDR3 nucleotides: TGCGCCAGCAGCCCCCGAGGGGGGGCCACCTACGAGCAGTACTTC. Encoded protein: CASSPRGGATYEQYF.

This clonotype was seen many times. The rearrangement uses TRBV5-5 and TRBJ1-1; D is ambiguous. The CDR3 sequence is 14 residues long. Trimming stripped 3 bases from V and 4 bases from J, with 13 bases between. CDR1 is SGHKS, CDR2 YYEKEE, per germline (reference sequence). Written as DNA, the CDR3 is TGTGCCAGCAGCTCAAAGGAAGTAGGCACTGAAGCTTTCTTT. Translating gives CASSSKEVGTEAFF.

This clonotype was counted only a few times. The chain joins TRBV30 to TRBJ2-7; TRBD2 is a possible D gene (6 bases). Trimming took 2 bases from V and 2 from J, leaving 16 bases between them. Germline values: CDR1 GTSNPN, CDR2 SVGIG (reference sequence). The CDR3 covers 15 residues. Here the CDR3 reads CAWSPILPGAYEQYF. The CDR3 nucleotides read TGTGCCTGGAGTCCTATTCTCCCGGGGGCCTACGAGCAGTACTTC.

This clonotype was seen at least ten times. The rearrangement joins TRBV11-2 to TRBJ2-1, with D possibly being TRBD2 (6 bases). Trimming stripped 5 bases from V and 6 bases from J, with 14 bases between. The CDR3 runs to 14 residues. Germline V gives CDR1 SGHAT, CDR2 FQNNGV. CDR3 coding DNA: TGTGCCAGCAGCCTTCCGCGGGACTCCAATGAGCAGTTCTTC. It is translated as CASSLPRDSNEQFF.

This clonotype was seen more than once but under ten times. V usage is TRBV20-1 and J usage is TRBJ2-1, with 7 bases fitting TRBD2. V lost 0 bases and J lost 7; bases outside the gene matches: 12. CDR1 DFQATT and CDR2 SNEGSKA come from the germline V gene (reference sequence). The length of the CDR3 is 16 residues. This CDR3 reads CSARDSELAEGNEQFF. CDR3 nucleotides: TGCAGTGCTAGAGATTCCGAGCTAGCGGAGGGAAATGAGCAGTTCTTC.

The chain recombines TRBV10-3 with TRBJ1-1; TRBD1 might be the D (5 bases). V dropped 11 bases and J dropped 5 bases, with 18 bases sitting between them. The germline gives CDR1 ENHRY, CDR2 SYGVKD. The CDR3 totals 13 residues. The CDR3 nucleotides read TGTGCCGCCACCGGGACCGGCGCAACTGAAGCTTTCTTT. Its protein is CAATGTGATEAFF.